A selection of T cell receptor beta chains follows, all from one sample in a study of blood T cell repertoires in COVID-19. Sequencing was performed with immunoSEQ multiplex PCR; in TCRdb, only in-frame clones are kept and a portion is missing. The profile shows 63,000 or so clones, about 85% of them singletons. Sequenced sample: peripheral blood. The origin of the receptors is a man between 65 and 85 years old with active COVID-19. Both conserved end residues are part of each CDR3. A D gene is named only where the DNA matches it firmly. The size entry is marked missing in some rows and otherwise reads once, few, many or a size class.

d_call j_call v_call clone_size cdr3_aa cdr3_nt
TRBD2 TRBJ2-5 TRBV2 once CASSEFGGGSGRETQYF TGTGCCAGCAGTGAATTTGGCGGCGGGAGTGGTCGAGAGACCCAGTACTTC
NA TRBJ1-4 TRBV9 NA CASSVGGPPIGEKLFF TGTGCCAGCAGCGTGGGGGGGCCACCGATAGGGGAAAAACTGTTTTTT
NA TRBJ2-1 TRBV7-2 once CASSLARNSYNEQFF TGTGCCAGCAGCTTAGCCAGGAACTCCTACAATGAGCAGTTCTTC
NA TRBJ2-3 TRBV6-1 NA CASSDQLAGTDTQYF TGTGCCAGCAGTGACCAACTAGCTGGCACAGATACGCAGTATTTT
NA TRBJ1-5 TRBV27 NA CASSSFTGPQHF TGTGCCAGCAGTTCCTTCACGGGGCCCCAGCATTTT
TRBD1 TRBJ2-7 TRBV5-1 NA CASKAGQGYYEQYF TGCGCCAGCAAGGCCGGACAGGGTTACTACGAGCAGTACTTC
TRBD2 TRBJ2-4 TRBV9 NA CASSPPSGRGAKNIQYF TGTGCCAGCAGCCCCCCTAGCGGGAGGGGGGCCAAAAACATTCAGTACTTC
NA TRBJ1-6 TRBV2 NA CASRSGGHDNSPLHF TGTGCCAGCAGGTCGGGGGGGCATGATAATTCACCCCTCCACTTT
TRBD2 TRBJ2-1 TRBV15 NA CATSKPGGSYNEQFF TGTGCCACCAGCAAGCCGGGGGGCTCCTACAATGAGCAGTTCTTC
NA TRBJ1-1 TRBV29-1 NA CSVKDGGVRAFF TGCAGCGTGAAGGACGGAGGGGTGAGGGCTTTCTTT
TRBD1 TRBJ2-7 TRBV4-1 NA CASSQPGTGAYEQYF TGCGCCAGCAGCCAACCCGGGACAGGGGCCTACGAGCAGTACTTC
NA TRBJ1-3 TRBV5-1 NA CASSPGGAGPGNTIYF TGCGCCAGCAGCCCGGGGGGGGCAGGCCCTGGAAACACCATATATTTT
TRBD2 TRBJ2-1 TRBV10-3 NA CAISAGTSGGNEQFF TGTGCCATCAGCGCCGGGACTAGCGGGGGCAATGAGCAGTTCTTC
TRBD2 TRBJ2-7 TRBV6-6 NA CASGGDEQYF TGTGCCAGCGGGGGGGACGAGCAGTACTTC
TRBD1 TRBJ2-3 TRBV19 NA CASSIPPGQGGRDTQYF TGTGCCAGTAGTATCCCCCCCGGACAGGGGGGGAGAGATACGCAGTATTTT
TRBD1 TRBJ2-6 TRBV19 NA CASSIHGGQGAPLSGANVPTF TGTGCCAGTAGTATACATGGGGGACAGGGGGCCCCATTATCTGGGGCCAACGTCCCGACTTTC
TRBD2 TRBJ2-7 TRBV27 NA CASSLLRGGLGYEQYF TGTGCCAGCAGTTTATTGCGGGGGGGACTGGGATACGAGCAGTACTTC
NA TRBJ2-3 TRBV5-4 NA CASSWGRGGTDTQYF TGTGCCAGCAGCTGGGGGAGGGGGGGCACAGATACGCAGTATTTT
NA TRBJ1-6 TRBV27 NA CASSPTSSYNSPLHF TGTGCCAGCAGCCCCACCAGCTCCTATAATTCACCCCTCCACTTT
NA TRBJ2-7 TRBV20-1 NA CSADSGYEQYF TGCAGTGCCGATAGCGGTTACGAGCAGTACTTC
TRBD2 TRBJ2-4 TRBV6-1 NA CASSEGMASGGLAKNIQYF TGTGCCAGCAGTGAAGGAATGGCTAGCGGGGGACTAGCCAAAAACATTCAGTACTTC
TRBD2 TRBJ2-1 TRBV24-1 NA CATGTSGNGQDGYNEQFF TGTGCCACTGGGACTAGCGGAAATGGACAAGATGGGTACAATGAGCAGTTCTTC
TRBD2 TRBJ2-1 TRBV6-1 NA CASSEGGLVRNEQFF TGTGCCAGCAGTGAAGGGGGACTAGTGCGCAATGAGCAGTTCTTC
TRBD1 TRBJ1-1 TRBV5-5 NA CASRFRDRENTEAFF TGTGCCAGCAGATTCCGGGACAGGGAGAACACTGAAGCTTTCTTT
TRBD1 TRBJ2-7 TRBV30 NA CAWKTGPYEQYF TGTGCCTGGAAGACAGGGCCCTACGAGCAGTACTTC
NA TRBJ2-7 TRBV6-2/TRBV6-3 NA CASSYSGRAHYEQYF TGTGCCAGCAGTTACTCGGGCAGGGCCCACTACGAGCAGTACTTC
TRBD2 TRBJ2-7 TRBV7-2 NA CASTGTSGRAYEQYF TGTGCCAGCACCGGGACTAGCGGGAGGGCCTACGAGCAGTACTTC
NA TRBJ2-1 TRBV7-6 once CASSSLRPGSYNEQFF TGTGCCAGCAGCTCCCTGCGGCCGGGCTCCTACAATGAGCAGTTCTTC
TRBD2 TRBJ2-1 TRBV19 NA CARPDGLGGYNEQFF TGTGCCAGACCGGACGGCCTGGGGGGGTACAATGAGCAGTTCTTC
NA TRBJ1-3 TRBV25-1 NA CASSEWGGSGNTIYF TGTGCCAGCAGTGAATGGGGAGGCTCTGGAAACACCATATATTTT
TRBD2 TRBJ2-1 TRBV29-1 NA CSANRWASGRPYNEQFF TGCAGCGCCAACAGGTGGGCTAGCGGGAGGCCCTACAATGAGCAGTTCTTC